This is a list of T cell receptor beta chains from one sample in a study of blood T cell repertoires in COVID-19. This table comes from immunoSEQ multiplex PCR, and its TCRdb copy is limited to in-frame clones, with some not included. The sample holds 100,000 or so clones, around 89% seen once. Source material: peripheral blood. Receptor source: a human donor with acute or convalescent COVID-19. The donor label of this sample is uncertain. CDR3s include the opening cysteine and the closing phenylalanine or tryptophan. The D gene is left open where the match is weak. Expanded clones get a size class; other rows say once, few or many, or leave the size out.

size: NA; D: NA; V: TRBV2; J: TRBJ2-3; CDR3: CASSVGMEVTDTQYF; DNA: TGTGCCAGCAGTGTAGGAATGGAGGTCACAGATACGCAGTATTTT
size: NA; D: TRBD2; V: TRBV4-2; J: TRBJ2-1; CDR3: CASSQDRSGGTEQFF; DNA: TGTGCCAGCAGCCAAGATCGGTCCGGGGGGACTGAGCAGTTCTTC
size: NA; D: TRBD2; V: TRBV7-2; J: TRBJ2-5; CDR3: CASSLGGSIQETQYF; DNA: TGTGCCAGCAGCTTAGGCGGGAGTATTCAAGAGACCCAGTACTTC
size: NA; D: NA; V: TRBV11-1; J: TRBJ1-1; CDR3: CASSLDPLNTEAFF; DNA: TGTGCCAGCAGCTTAGATCCGTTGAACACTGAAGCTTTCTTT
size: NA; D: NA; V: TRBV18; J: TRBJ2-5; CDR3: CASSPIAGSVRSYQETQYF; DNA: TGTGCCAGCTCACCGATAGCAGGGTCCGTCAGATCGTACCAAGAGACCCAGTACTTC
size: NA; D: NA; V: TRBV19; J: TRBJ1-3; CDR3: CASSTGTMAGNTIYF; DNA: TGTGCCAGTAGTACCGGGACAATGGCTGGAAACACCATATATTTT
size: once; D: TRBD1; V: TRBV7-3; J: TRBJ2-1; CDR3: CASSKQGARVPSGEQFF; DNA: TGTGCCAGCAGCAAACAGGGGGCTAGGGTCCCAAGCGGTGAGCAGTTCTTC
size: NA; D: NA; V: TRBV30; J: TRBJ1-6; CDR3: CAWSRGLPYNSPLHF; DNA: TGTGCCTGGAGCAGGGGTTTACCCTATAATTCACCCCTCCACTTT
size: NA; D: TRBD1; V: TRBV4-2; J: TRBJ2-1; CDR3: CASSLARQGNNEQFF; DNA: TGTGCCAGCAGCCTCGCACGACAGGGGAACAATGAGCAGTTCTTC
size: NA; D: TRBD2; V: TRBV28; J: TRBJ2-3; CDR3: CASSKLAGGPTDTQYF; DNA: TGTGCCAGCAGTAAACTAGCGGGGGGGCCAACAGATACGCAGTATTTT
size: NA; D: NA; V: TRBV30; J: TRBJ1-1; CDR3: CAWSVSGVTEAFF; DNA: TGTGCCTGGAGTGTTTCAGGGGTCACTGAAGCTTTCTTT
size: once; D: TRBD1; V: TRBV15; J: TRBJ1-4; CDR3: CATSRGDRGNEKLFF; DNA: TGTGCCACCAGCAGAGGTGACAGGGGGAATGAAAAACTGTTTTTT
size: NA; D: TRBD2; V: TRBV7-2; J: TRBJ2-1; CDR3: CASSYITSGTYNEQFF; DNA: TGTGCCAGCAGCTACATTACTAGCGGGACCTACAATGAGCAGTTCTTC
size: once; D: TRBD1; V: TRBV24-1; J: TRBJ1-3; CDR3: CATSDTRTGTGNTIYF; DNA: TGTGCCACCAGTGATACCCGGACAGGGACTGGAAACACCATATATTTT
size: NA; D: TRBD1; V: TRBV6-2/TRBV6-3; J: TRBJ1-5; CDR3: CASSNRDRGRGNQPQHF; DNA: TGTGCCAGCAGTAACCGGGACAGGGGGCGCGGGAATCAGCCCCAGCATTTT
size: NA; D: TRBD2; V: TRBV3-1/TRBV3-2; J: TRBJ2-2; CDR3: CASSQEVLAPTGELFF; DNA: TGTGCCAGCAGCCAAGAAGTACTAGCGCCTACCGGGGAGCTGTTTTTT
size: NA; D: TRBD1; V: TRBV19; J: TRBJ1-3; CDR3: CASRQGGGNTIYF; DNA: TGTGCCAGTAGACAGGGGGGTGGAAACACCATATATTTT
size: NA; D: TRBD1; V: TRBV23-1; J: TRBJ1-2; CDR3: CASSQWGTAGGRDGYTF; DNA: TGCGCCAGCAGTCAATGGGGGACGGCAGGGGGTAGGGATGGCTACACCTTC
size: NA; D: NA; V: TRBV3-1/TRBV3-2; J: TRBJ1-1; CDR3: CASSHRARNTEAFF; DNA: TGTGCCAGCAGCCACAGGGCTCGGAACACTGAAGCTTTCTTT
size: NA; D: NA; V: TRBV10-3; J: TRBJ1-4; CDR3: CAISGGFGEKLFF; DNA: TGTGCCATCAGTGGGGGCTTCGGTGAAAAACTGTTTTTT
size: NA; D: NA; V: TRBV4-2; J: TRBJ1-2; CDR3: CASSSGQSELYGYTF; DNA: TGTGCCAGCAGCTCTGGACAGTCGGAGTTATACGGCTACACCTTC
size: NA; D: NA; V: TRBV19; J: TRBJ2-5; CDR3: CASSMVGTSQETQYF; DNA: TGTGCCAGTAGTATGGTCGGGACAAGCCAAGAGACCCAGTACTTC
size: NA; D: NA; V: TRBV7-6; J: TRBJ1-3; CDR3: CASSPNQGPGNTIYF; DNA: TGTGCCAGCAGCCCTAATCAGGGTCCTGGAAACACCATATATTTT